Only a few counts were recorded for the clone carrying this T cell receptor beta chain. The antigen remains unidentified. Other DNA sequences of this sample code for an identical CDR3. The sample comes from a study of beta chain features in type 1 diabetes. Isolated RNA was reverse transcribed in full, so expressed TCRB transcripts were sequenced. Profiling relied on immunoSEQ multiplex PCR, and the TCRdb table lists in-frame clones only, not all of them. The sample holds fewer than 250,000 clones, about 63% seen once. Findings of the study overall: cDNA-based reads could over-represent cells with high TCR expression.

The CDR3 runs 12 residues. V was clipped by 4 bases and J by 1 base; unmatched bases: 0. The germline V gene encodes CDR1 GTSNPN and CDR2 SVGIG (reference sequence). This TCR was recovered from a man aged 30 to 45 in good health. Sequencing used naive CD4+ T cells from blood. V gene TRBV30 combines with J gene TRBJ1-1, with 7 positions matching TRBD1. The CDR3 sequence: CAWNRGNTEAFF. CDR3 coding DNA: TGTGCCTGGAACAGGGGGAACACTGAAGCTTTCTTT.